This T cell receptor (beta chain) was found in a study of T cells after yellow fever vaccination. General study findings and limits: It was a small share of clonotypes that appeared in both CD4 and CD8 compartments. In post-booster samples, most primary-vaccination clones reappeared (about 97% CD4, 88% CD8). Peaking on day 5 versus 15, the secondary response was faster but weaker.

V shed 7 bases and J shed 5 bases, with 26 bases lying between them. CDR3 length equals 17 residues. Germline V lookup: CDR1 MNHNS, CDR2 SASEGT. TCR cDNA was made by 5'RACE template switching, adding a universal primer site and UMIs. TCRdb reanalysed the 5' RACE reads using MiXCR and keeps one entry per CDR3 protein. The repertoire includes 450,000 to 600,000 distinct CDR3 sequences, 17% of them detected once, and roughly a sixth sits in the top ten. A note on this clonotype: Antigen unknown.

This chain links TRBV6-1 with TRBJ1-1; D is unclear. The sequencing here drew on PBMCs, taken 4 to 6 days after the first yellow fever vaccination. The receptor was isolated from a man between 18 and 35 years old who received the YFV17D yellow fever vaccine. CDR3 protein: CASTSLPGPEIRTEAFF. CDR3 bases: TGTGCCAGCACCTCGCTTCCTGGGCCAGAGATAAGGACTGAAGCTTTCTTT.